What follows are 26 T cell receptor beta chains derived from one specimen sequenced in a study of blood T cell repertoires in COVID-19. The assay was immunoSEQ multiplex PCR, and TCRdb's table has in-frame clones only and misses some. The repertoire includes over 150,000 clones, around four fifths of them detected once, and approximately 8.1% sits in the top ten. The sample taken for sequencing was peripheral blood. The source is a woman aged 80 or over with COVID-19, enrolled during active disease.

The chain combines TRBV3-1 (or the pseudogene TRBV3-2) with TRBJ1-2; D is undetermined. The CDR3 sequence is 15 residues long. The germline CDR1 and CDR2 sequences are LGHDT and YNNKEL (reference sequence). V was clipped by 3 bases and J by 4 bases, with 15 bases between them. CDR3 nucleotides: TGTGCCAGCAGCCATGAGACGGCCTCTAGCTATGGCTACACCTTC. Encoded protein: CASSHETASSYGYTF.

The rearrangement links TRBV9 to TRBJ2-7, with 9 bases matching TRBD1. Losses at the gene ends were 4 bases for V and 5 bases for J; bases not matched to a gene: 10. This CDR3 comprises 15 residues. Per the germline V gene, CDR1 is SGDLS and CDR2 is YYNGEE. CDR3 in DNA: TGTGCCAGCAGCCCCGCGGGACAGGGTACGGACGAGCAGTACTTC. Residues: CASSPAGQGTDEQYF. Full variable domain (rest looked up from reference TRBV9 and TRBJ2-7): DSGVTQTPKHLITATGQRVTLRCSPRSGDLSVYWYQQSLDQGLQFLIQYYNGEERAKGNILERFSAQQFPDLHSELNLSSLELGDSALYFCASSPAGQGTDEQYFGPGTRLTVT.

This chain connects TRBV19 to TRBJ1-5; perhaps TRBD1 as D (5 bases). The CDR3 is 13 amino acids. V dropped 4 bases and J dropped 5 bases, with 9 bases sitting between them. In germline, CDR1 is LNHDA, CDR2 SQIVND (reference sequence). In DNA form, the CDR3 reads TGTGCCAGTAGTAGGGGGGAGGATCAGCCCCAGCATTTT. Its translation: CASSRGEDQPQHF.

The J gene is TRBJ1-2, the V gene TRBV6-1, with D perhaps TRBD1 (5 bases). The CDR3 totals 14 residues. V was shortened by 0 bases and J by 7 bases, with 12 bases between the two germline ends. Germline CDR1 and CDR2: MNHNS and SASEGT. The CDR3 DNA follows: TGTGCCAGCAGTGAAGCGGTCTGGGGGGGTGGCTACACCTTC. Its translation is CASSEAVWGGGYTF.

The chain recombines TRBV7-9 with TRBJ1-2; TRBD1 matches 8 bases. The CDR3 contains 14 residues. Germline-derived CDR1 and CDR2 are SEHNR and FQNEAQ (reference sequence). The junction had 9 bases not matched to a gene; V was cut back by 5 bases and J by 7 bases. For the CDR3, the DNA is TGTGCCAGCAGCCTAGGACAGGGCGTAGGTGGCTACACCTTC. Amino acids: CASSLGQGVGGYTF.

The chain combines TRBV5-4 with TRBJ1-3, with a weak D call TRBD1 (5 bases). CDR3 size: 15 residues. Per germline, CDR1 SGHNT and CDR2 YYREEE (reference sequence). The ends were cut back, 4 bases at V and 2 bases at J, with 13 bases in the middle. This CDR3 is CASSLGGVTGNTIYF. CDR3 coding DNA: TGTGCCAGCAGCCTGGGGGGGGTGACTGGAAACACCATATATTTT.

This chain connects TRBV18 to TRBJ2-5; perhaps TRBD2 as D (5 bases). Trimming shortened V by 3 bases and J by 5 bases, and 13 bases separated the two germline ends. The CDR3 runs to 14 residues. From germline, CDR1 is KGHSH and CDR2 LQKENI. The CDR3 DNA follows: TGTGCCAGCTCACCTCCCGGGGATACGGAGACCCAGTACTTC. Its translation is CASSPPGDTETQYF.

The J gene is TRBJ1-3, the V gene TRBV7-3; tentatively, D is TRBD1 (5 bases). Germline CDR1 SGHTA, CDR2 FQGTGA. With 2 bases removed from V and 2 bases from J, the gap between germline ends came to 7 bases. The CDR3 is made up of 14 amino acids. CDR3 region: CASSLSGAGNTIYF. Written as DNA, the CDR3 is TGTGCCAGCAGCTTATCGGGGGCTGGAAACACCATATATTTT. Variable domain in full (rest from reference TRBV7-3 and TRBJ1-3): GAGVSQTPSNKVTEKGKYVELRCDPISGHTALYWYRQSLGQGPEFLIYFQGTGAADDSGLPNDRFFAVRPEGSVSTLKIQRTERGDSAVYLCASSLSGAGNTIYFGEGSWLTVV.

The V and J genes are TRBV6-5 and TRBJ2-7; no clear D gene. The CDR3 extends over 12 amino acids. V shed 5 bases and J shed 2 bases, with 7 bases lying between them. Germline V gene sequence: CDR1 MNHEY, CDR2 SVGAGI. CDR3 region: CASSLTAYEQYF. Here the CDR3 DNA reads TGTGCCAGCAGTCTCACGGCCTACGAGCAGTACTTC.

The rearrangement links TRBV7-9 to TRBJ1-4; D is unresolved. Between the trimmed V and J ends, which lost 5 bases and 5 bases, there was a span of 6 bases. This CDR3 spans 12 amino acids. From germline, CDR1 is SEHNR and CDR2 FQNEAQ (reference sequence). CDR3 nucleotide sequence: TGTGCCAGCAGCCCAGGAAATGAAAAACTGTTTTTT. Translated: CASSPGNEKLFF. Combining the CDR3 with reference TRBV7-9 and TRBJ1-4 gives the whole variable domain DTGVSQNPRHKITKRGQNVTFRCDPISEHNRLYWYRQTLGQGPEFLTYFQNEAQLEKSRLLSDRFSAERPKGSFSTLEIQRTEQGDSAMYLCASSPGNEKLFFGSGTQLSVL.

The rearrangement links TRBV10-3 to TRBJ2-1; 11 positions agree with TRBD2. The junction had 12 bases not matched to a gene; V was cut back by 3 bases and J by 5 bases. The CDR3 has 18 amino acids. Germline loops: CDR1 ENHRY, CDR2 SYGVKD. CDR3 amino acids: CAISESLAGGLGHNEQFF. The CDR3 DNA reads as TGTGCCATCAGTGAATCTCTAGCGGGGGGTTTAGGTCACAATGAGCAGTTCTTC.

This clone has more than one count but fewer than ten. V and J are TRBV16 and TRBJ2-5; the D gene is possibly TRBD2 (6 bases). V was shortened by 1 base and J by 3 bases, with 6 bases between the two germline ends. Germline lookup yields CDR1 KGHSY and CDR2 FQNENV. The CDR3 sequence is 13 residues long. The CDR3 DNA sequence: TGTGCCAGCAGCCAATGGGAGGAAGAGACCCAGTACTTC. This encodes CASSQWEEETQYF.

This chain joins TRBV11-2 and TRBJ2-1, with 7 bases lining up with TRBD2. CDR3 size: 16 residues. Germline trimming cut 5 bases from V and 5 bases from J; bases unmatched to any gene: 12. In germline, CDR1 is SGHAT, CDR2 FQNNGV. CDR3 coding DNA: TGTGCCAGCAGCCCCCTGGGGGGAGGGAGTAACAATGAGCAGTTCTTC. Its protein is CASSPLGGGSNNEQFF.

The chain uses TRBV6-1 and TRBJ2-3; 8 nucleotides line up with TRBD2. CDR1 and CDR2 (germline): MNHNS, SASEGT. This CDR3 spans 18 amino acids. V shed 3 bases, J shed 1 base, and the junction held 12 bases outside the gene matches. The DNA for the CDR3 is TGTGCCAGCAGTGATCAAATGATGGCGGGAGGAGGCACAGATACGCAGTATTTT. Protein: CASSDQMMAGGGTDTQYF.

The rearrangement links TRBV6-5 to TRBJ1-5; the match to TRBD1 covers 9 bases. Germline CDR1 reads MNHEY; CDR2 reads SVGAGI. The CDR3 sequence is 13 residues long. Trimming cost V 6 bases and J 6 bases; bases outside gene matches: 3. Here the CDR3 DNA reads TGTGCCAGCAGACCGACAGGGGGTCAGCCCCAGCATTTT. Its protein is CASRPTGGQPQHF.

The chain employs TRBV7-9 and TRBJ2-2; tentatively, D is TRBD2 (6 bases). The CDR3 length is 14 residues. Germline CDR1 reads SEHNR; CDR2 reads FQNEAQ (reference sequence). Trimming took 5 bases from V and 5 from J, leaving 12 bases between them. CDR3 coding DNA: TGTGCCAGCAGCCCGCCGGCGGGAACCGGGGAGCTGTTTTTT. It translates to CASSPPAGTGELFF. The complete variable domain, with remaining parts taken from reference TRBV7-9 and TRBJ2-2, reads DTGVSQNPRHKITKRGQNVTFRCDPISEHNRLYWYRQTLGQGPEFLTYFQNEAQLEKSRLLSDRFSAERPKGSFSTLEIQRTEQGDSAMYLCASSPPAGTGELFFGEGSRLTVL.

The V call is TRBV6-5, the J call TRBJ1-2, with 7 bases identical to TRBD1. The V and J ends lost 4 bases and 4 bases, in that order; junction bases with no gene match: 0. Germline V gene sequence: CDR1 MNHEY, CDR2 SVGAGI. The CDR3 loop spans 12 amino acids. CDR3 bases: TGTGCCAGCAGTTGGGACAGCTATGGCTACACCTTC. Its translation: CASSWDSYGYTF.

The gene calls are TRBV7-2 and TRBJ2-1; TRBD2 matches 8 bases. The trim removed 5 bases at V and 12 bases at J, leaving 15 bases unmatched. This CDR3 comprises 15 residues. Germline loops: CDR1 SGHTA, CDR2 FQGNSA. The CDR3 loop reads CASSLGRAYGGGQFF. The CDR3 DNA reads TGTGCCAGCAGCCTCGGGAGGGCTTATGGCGGTGGGCAGTTCTTC. Full variable domain (remainder filled in from reference TRBV7-2 and TRBJ2-1): GAGVSQSPSNKVTEKGKDVELRCDPISGHTALYWYRQSLGQGLEFLIYFQGNSAPDKSGLPSDRFSAERTGGSVSTLTIQRTQQEDSAVYLCASSLGRAYGGGQFFGPGTRLTVL.

The chain carries TRBV7-3 and TRBJ2-1; a possible D gene is TRBD2 (5 bases). The CDR3 has 14 amino acids. V was trimmed by 4 bases and J by 7 bases, leaving 14 bases between them. CDR1 SGHTA and CDR2 FQGTGA come from the germline V gene. The CDR3 here is CASSSRASGNEQFF. CDR3 in DNA: TGTGCCAGCAGCTCGAGGGCGTCTGGGAATGAGCAGTTCTTC.

The sample holds a few counts of this clone. The rearrangement links TRBV19 to TRBJ2-1; 10 bases agree with TRBD2. The CDR3 is 17 amino acids. V shed 2 bases and J 6 bases; nucleotides not matched to a gene: 10. Germline CDR1 LNHDA, CDR2 SQIVND (reference sequence). CDR3: CASSISPPSGSINEQFF. The CDR3 nucleotides are TGTGCCAGTAGTATATCCCCGCCTAGCGGGAGTATCAATGAGCAGTTCTTC.

This chain joins TRBV5-5 and TRBJ1-4; unclear D gene. V lost 2 bases and J lost 7, with 9 bases in between. CDR3 length: 13 amino acids. In germline, CDR1 is SGHKS, CDR2 YYEKEE (reference sequence). The CDR3 spells CASSFSSGEKLFF. The CDR3 DNA follows: TGTGCCAGCAGCTTTAGCAGCGGTGAAAAACTGTTTTTT.

The genes are TRBV19 and TRBJ1-5, with 7 bases aligning to TRBD1. The CDR3 has 15 residues. Germline V gene data show CDR1 as LNHDA and CDR2 as SQIVND (reference sequence). Losses at the gene ends were 4 bases for V and 4 bases for J; bases not matched to a gene: 7. The CDR3 bases are TGTGCCAGTAGTAGGTCGGGGACAGCTAATCAGCCCCAGCATTTT. Residues: CASSRSGTANQPQHF.

This clone was recorded a few times. J is TRBJ1-2 and V is TRBV3-1 (or the pseudogene TRBV3-2), with TRBD1 matching over 9 bases. V lost 1 base to trimming and J lost 3 bases; unmatched junction nucleotides: 6. The CDR3 covers 16 residues. The germline V gene has CDR1 LGHDT and CDR2 YNNKEL (reference sequence). CDR3 amino acids: CASSQGLGQGYYGYTF. Here the CDR3 DNA reads TGTGCCAGCAGCCAAGGTCTCGGACAGGGGTACTATGGCTACACCTTC.

The chain combines TRBV5-1 with TRBJ2-3; 7 bases align to TRBD1. CDR1 and CDR2 (germline): SGHRS, YFSETQ. CDR3 length: 15 residues. V trimming: 4 bases; J trimming: 4 bases; junction bases outside the gene matches: 9. CDR3 protein: CASSNSTGRSDTQYF. CDR3 DNA: TGCGCCAGCAGCAACTCGACAGGGCGTTCAGATACGCAGTATTTT.

The CDR3 coding sequence is TGTGCCAGCTCACCACTGCCGACTTCTACCTACGAGCAGTACTTC. Encoded protein: CASSPLPTSTYEQYF. This rearrangement joins TRBV18 to TRBJ2-7; D unresolved. Looked up from germline, CDR1 is KGHSH and CDR2 is LQKENI. V dropped 1 base and J dropped 2 bases, with 12 bases sitting between them. The CDR3 length is 15 residues.

The chain uses TRBV7-9 and TRBJ1-2; 7 bases are shared with TRBD1. Germline-derived CDR1 and CDR2 are SEHNR and FQNEAQ (reference sequence). This CDR3 has 13 residues. V shed 5 bases, J shed 4 bases, and the junction held 4 bases outside the gene matches. The CDR3 region is CASSAGTAYGYTF. Written as DNA, the CDR3 is TGTGCCAGCAGCGCCGGGACAGCCTATGGCTACACCTTC.